The clone carrying this T cell receptor beta chain was seen only a few times. Its target is not known. Deep-level running was used for the assay. Per the study methods: Filtering differed since immunoSEQ provided only junctions, with no quality scores. Assay: immunoSEQ multiplex PCR; the TCRdb copy retains only in-frame clones and omits some. V and J calls and clone size come straight from that table; D and trimming were deduced from the DNA. The table includes 560,000 or so clones, about 96% detected once. This sample was taken from a study of shared clonotypes between healthy human individuals. Study at large: Per donor, three plates held CD4 naive cells, three held CD4 memory, two held CD8 naive and one held CD8 memory. Study results and limitations: In contrast to clonotypes shared by all four donors, non-shared clonotypes had lower generation probabilities.

The naive CD8 population came from CD45RO-negative cells selected for CCR7, without terminally differentiated effector memory CD45RA+ cells. Trimming removed 4 bases at V and 8 bases at J, with 19 bases between. The CDR3 is 15 residues long. Germline CDR1 and CDR2: SGHNT and YYREEE (reference sequence). Sequencing was carried out using naive CD8+ T cells sorted from blood. This chain uses TRBV5-4 with TRBJ2-1; a weak D match, TRBD2 (5 bases). The source of this sequence is a woman aged 30 to 39 in good health. The CDR3 sequence: CASSHTTAQRDEQFF. The CDR3 coding sequence is TGTGCCAGCAGCCACACGACTGCCCAGAGGGATGAGCAGTTCTTC.